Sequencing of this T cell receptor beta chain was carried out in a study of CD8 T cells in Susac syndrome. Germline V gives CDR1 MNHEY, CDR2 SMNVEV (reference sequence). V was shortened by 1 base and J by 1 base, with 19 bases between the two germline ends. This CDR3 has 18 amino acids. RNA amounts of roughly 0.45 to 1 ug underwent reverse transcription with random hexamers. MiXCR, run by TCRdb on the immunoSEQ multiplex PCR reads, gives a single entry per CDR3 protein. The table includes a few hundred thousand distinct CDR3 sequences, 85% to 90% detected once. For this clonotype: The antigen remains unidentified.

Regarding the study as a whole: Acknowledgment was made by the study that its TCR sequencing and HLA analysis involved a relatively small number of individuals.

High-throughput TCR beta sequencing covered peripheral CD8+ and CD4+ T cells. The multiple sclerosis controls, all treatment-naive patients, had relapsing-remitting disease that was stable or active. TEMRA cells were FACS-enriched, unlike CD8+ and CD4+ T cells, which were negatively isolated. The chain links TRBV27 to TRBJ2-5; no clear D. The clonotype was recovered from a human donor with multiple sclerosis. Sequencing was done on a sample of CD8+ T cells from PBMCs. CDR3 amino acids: CASSLYAAGEGPQETQYF. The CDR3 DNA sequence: TGTGCCAGCAGTTTATACGCGGCAGGCGAAGGACCCCAAGAGACCCAGTACTTC.